These T cell receptor beta chains were read from a single sample in a study of shared clonotypes between healthy human individuals. Profiling relied on immunoSEQ multiplex PCR, and the TCRdb table lists in-frame clones only, not all of them. The repertoire holds millions of clones, with roughly 96% as singletons. The sample consisted of naive CD4+ T cells sorted from blood. The source is a man younger than 35 in good health. CDR3s include the opening cysteine and the closing phenylalanine or tryptophan. Fields, in order: V gene, clone size, CDR3 protein. Part of the rows lack a size; the others show once, few, many or a class for expanded clones.

V: TRBV7-7; size: NA; CDR3: CASSPRQDSETQYF
V: TRBV9; size: NA; CDR3: CASSPAGTDSYNEQFF
V: TRBV7-8; size: NA; CDR3: CASSYGTGQETQYF
V: TRBV27; size: NA; CDR3: CASSSPGGGWGTDTQYF
V: TRBV25-1; size: NA; CDR3: CASSDLGEVYEQYF
V: TRBV7-8; size: NA; CDR3: CASSHGEGEQYF
V: TRBV5-6; size: NA; CDR3: CASSRDIASYGYTF
V: TRBV7-2; size: NA; CDR3: CASSLALAGGREQYF
V: TRBV29-1; size: NA; CDR3: CSVSTGSPEAFF
V: TRBV19; size: NA; CDR3: CASSRSSLAKNIQYF
V: TRBV29-1; size: NA; CDR3: CSVDNLPRTDTQYF
V: TRBV28; size: NA; CDR3: CASSDGTLGPDTQYF
V: TRBV18; size: NA; CDR3: CASSPQESHRELFF
V: TRBV4-2; size: NA; CDR3: CASSPGLAGGTGNIQYF
V: TRBV2; size: NA; CDR3: CASSSQVGAEAFF
V: TRBV4-1; size: NA; CDR3: CASSLASPASTDTQYF
V: TRBV27; size: NA; CDR3: CASSSPGQGRYGYTF
V: TRBV6-1; size: NA; CDR3: CASSDPTGINILAGHYEQYF
V: TRBV19; size: NA; CDR3: CASSIRDPPETQYF
V: TRBV6-5; size: NA; CDR3: CASRSVNTEAFF
V: TRBV7-8; size: NA; CDR3: CASSLVEGTVPYEQYF
V: TRBV7-8; size: NA; CDR3: CASSLELGFYEQYF
V: TRBV5-4; size: NA; CDR3: CASSLGGIAGQYEQYF
V: TRBV27; size: NA; CDR3: CASSRDWASTGELFF
V: TRBV28; size: NA; CDR3: CASSPGKGGYGYTF
V: TRBV30; size: NA; CDR3: CAWSAGGSYNEQFF
V: TRBV28; size: NA; CDR3: CASSLTATASSGNTIYF
V: TRBV6-1; size: NA; CDR3: CASRYGLAGGETQYF
V: TRBV29-1; size: NA; CDR3: CSVEETGYGYTF
V: TRBV27; size: once; CDR3: CAIRSGNTIYF
V: TRBV11-1; size: many; CDR3: CASSPLAGGPPYEQYF
V: TRBV6-1; size: NA; CDR3: CASSEGPRAYF
V: TRBV30; size: NA; CDR3: CAWSGGQGGNTIYF
V: TRBV13; size: NA; CDR3: CASSPRRREGRTDTQYF
V: TRBV4-1; size: NA; CDR3: CASRLTGTETQYF
V: TRBV11-2; size: NA; CDR3: CASSLEGTGSETQYF
V: TRBV11-2; size: NA; CDR3: CASSSGAGWSGYTF
V: TRBV18; size: NA; CDR3: CASSLDSELDF
V: TRBV11-2; size: once; CDR3: CASSGQAGYEQYF
V: TRBV10-3; size: NA; CDR3: CAIWGDGEIGRETQYF